These T cell receptor beta chains were read from a single sample in a study of blood T cell repertoires in COVID-19. Measured with immunoSEQ multiplex PCR; TCRdb has only the in-frame clones, and not every one. The sample lists about 190,000 clones; around nine tenths were seen once. The source material was peripheral blood. The source of these receptors is a woman between 40 and 55 years old who had recovered from COVID-19. Both conserved end residues are part of each CDR3. The D gene is left open where the match is weak. Clone size is stated in some rows and not others, as once, few, many or a class when expanded.

D gene,J gene,V gene,clone size,CDR3 protein,CDR3 DNA
TRBD1,TRBJ1-5,TRBV19,NA,CASSIPGTGGNQPQHF,TGTGCCAGTAGTATCCCCGGGACAGGGGGCAATCAGCCCCAGCATTTT
NA,TRBJ1-4,TRBV19,NA,CASSIDRAVNEKLFF,TGTGCCAGTAGTATCGACAGAGCAGTTAATGAAAAACTGTTTTTT
TRBD1,TRBJ2-7,TRBV29-1,NA,CSVQGAESYEQYF,TGCAGCGTACAGGGGGCGGAAAGCTACGAGCAGTACTTC
NA,TRBJ1-5,TRBV30,NA,CAWSVGSFISNSGRPQHF,TGTGCCTGGAGTGTTGGCAGTTTTATTAGCAATTCGGGGAGGCCCCAGCATTTT
TRBD1,TRBJ2-7,TRBV7-7,NA,CASSPDRDGEQYF,TGTGCCAGCAGCCCGGACAGGGACGGAGAGCAGTACTTC
NA,TRBJ2-1,TRBV27,NA,CASSSPLDYNEQFF,TGTGCCAGCAGTTCCCCACTAGATTACAATGAGCAGTTCTTC
NA,TRBJ2-7,TRBV11-2,NA,CASSLAARRAYEQYF,TGTGCCAGCAGCTTAGCTGCCCGACGGGCCTACGAGCAGTACTTC
TRBD2,TRBJ2-2,TRBV11-3,NA,CASSHRLGLGAGELFF,TGTGCCAGCAGCCACCGACTTGGACTAGGGGCCGGGGAGCTGTTTTTT
TRBD1,TRBJ1-1,TRBV7-2,NA,CASSLAPTGGGTEAFF,TGTGCCAGCAGCTTAGCCCCGACAGGGGGAGGAACTGAAGCTTTCTTT
NA,TRBJ2-3,TRBV20-1,NA,CSASIPGTDTQYF,TGCAGTGCTAGTATACCAGGCACAGATACGCAGTATTTT
NA,TRBJ2-5,TRBV12-5,few,CASGPQGLGQETQYF,TGTGCTAGTGGGCCTCAGGGGTTGGGACAAGAGACCCAGTACTTC
NA,TRBJ2-3,TRBV18,NA,CASSPGVLDTQYF,TGTGCCAGCTCACCCGGAGTATTAGATACGCAGTATTTT
TRBD2,TRBJ2-2,TRBV18,few,CASSPPGLAGGRTGELFF,TGTGCCAGCTCACCCCCCGGACTAGCGGGAGGTCGGACCGGGGAGCTGTTTTTT
TRBD1,TRBJ1-2,TRBV4-3,NA,CASSQDWGQLYGYTF,TGCGCCAGCAGCCAAGATTGGGGACAGCTTTATGGCTACACCTTC
NA,TRBJ2-2,TRBV28,few,CASIGGNTGELFF,TGTGCCAGCATCGGTGGGAACACCGGGGAGCTGTTTTTT
NA,TRBJ2-7,TRBV7-8,NA,CASSPDGTGGEQYF,TGTGCCAGCAGCCCAGATGGAACAGGCGGTGAGCAGTACTTC
NA,TRBJ2-2,TRBV5-1,NA,CASSLVRRQENTGELFF,TGCGCCAGCAGCTTGGTAAGGAGACAGGAGAACACCGGGGAGCTGTTTTTT
TRBD1,TRBJ1-2,TRBV3-1/TRBV3-2,NA,CASSLGQGYGYTF,TGTGCCAGCAGCCTAGGACAGGGCTATGGCTACACCTTC
NA,TRBJ2-3,TRBV4-2,NA,CASSQERTHRPTDTQYF,TGTGCCAGCAGCCAAGAACGGACTCACCGACCCACAGATACGCAGTATTTT
TRBD1,TRBJ1-2,TRBV27,NA,CASSTRGQGFFGYTF,TGTGCCAGCAGTACCAGGGGACAGGGATTCTTTGGCTACACCTTC
NA,TRBJ1-2,TRBV18,NA,CASSHRRGYTF,TGTGCCAGCTCACACAGACGCGGCTACACCTTC
TRBD2,TRBJ2-2,TRBV3-1/TRBV3-2,NA,CASTREGGPPGLAFSNTGELFF,TGTGCCAGCACCAGGGAAGGGGGTCCTCCCGGACTAGCGTTCTCGAACACCGGGGAGCTGTTTTTT
NA,TRBJ2-3,TRBV28,NA,CASSPQLGGASTDTQYF,TGTGCCAGCAGTCCCCAACTAGGAGGGGCTAGCACAGATACGCAGTATTTT
NA,TRBJ2-2,TRBV11-2,NA,CASSRGSANTGELFF,TGTGCCAGCAGCCGAGGGTCCGCGAACACCGGGGAGCTGTTTTTT
NA,TRBJ2-7,TRBV6-5,NA,CASSWPNRQGEQYF,TGTGCCAGCAGTTGGCCTAACCGTCAGGGCGAGCAGTACTTC
TRBD2,TRBJ2-1,TRBV29-1,NA,CSVEDRHRGVGDEQFF,TGCAGCGTTGAGGACCGTCATCGGGGGGTTGGTGATGAGCAGTTCTTC
NA,TRBJ2-1,TRBV28,NA,CASSGSSYNEQFF,TGTGCCAGCAGCGGTAGCTCCTACAATGAGCAGTTCTTC
TRBD1,TRBJ1-5,TRBV6-4,NA,CASSDQDRANQPQHF,TGTGCCAGCAGTGACCAGGACAGGGCCAATCAGCCCCAGCATTTT
NA,TRBJ1-1,TRBV28,NA,CASSFGSLEAFF,TGTGCCAGCAGTTTTGGGAGCCTTGAAGCTTTCTTT
NA,TRBJ2-7,TRBV20-1,NA,CSASRGQPNTYEQYF,TGCAGTGCTAGTCGTGGGCAGCCTAACACCTACGAGCAGTACTTC
TRBD2,TRBJ2-2,TRBV5-5,NA,CASSGVGGLAGTGELFF,TGTGCCAGCAGCGGTGTGGGGGGACTAGCGGGAACCGGGGAGCTGTTTTTT
NA,TRBJ2-1,TRBV5-6,NA,CASSRSSVEQFF,TGTGCCAGCTCAAGGAGTAGCGTTGAGCAGTTCTTC
NA,TRBJ2-1,TRBV28,NA,CASRPGHDVRNYNEQFF,TGTGCCAGCAGACCCGGACACGATGTCAGAAATTACAATGAGCAGTTCTTC
NA,TRBJ1-1,TRBV11-1,NA,CASSLTEGGTEAFF,TGTGCCAGCAGCTTAACGGAAGGCGGCACTGAAGCTTTCTTT
TRBD2,TRBJ2-3,TRBV5-4,once,CASSLGVLAGDSTSTDTQYF,TGTGCCAGCAGCTTGGGGGTTCTAGCGGGAGATTCGACTAGCACAGATACGCAGTATTTT
TRBD1,TRBJ2-7,TRBV7-3,NA,CASSSQGAGEQYF,TGTGCCAGCAGCTCCCAGGGGGCGGGTGAGCAGTACTTC
NA,TRBJ2-4,TRBV4-3,NA,CASSLDRNIQYF,TGCGCCAGCAGCCTAGACAGAAATATTCAGTACTTC
TRBD1,TRBJ2-7,TRBV5-6,once,CASRKRTGGYEQYF,TGTGCCAGCAGGAAGAGGACAGGGGGCTACGAGCAGTACTTC
NA,TRBJ2-7,TRBV10-1,NA,CASSEGWIRGSYEQYF,TGCGCCAGCAGTGAGGGTTGGATTCGGGGCTCCTACGAGCAGTACTTC
TRBD2,TRBJ2-1,TRBV5-6,NA,CASSIAGTSGNYNEQFF,TGTGCCAGCAGCATTGCCGGGACTAGCGGGAACTACAATGAGCAGTTCTTC
TRBD1,TRBJ1-5,TRBV3-1/TRBV3-2,NA,CASSQDGGQGGQPQHF,TGTGCCAGCAGCCAAGATGGGGGACAGGGGGGTCAGCCCCAGCATTTT
TRBD1,TRBJ2-1,TRBV5-6,NA,CASSRMGTDYNEQFF,TGTGCCAGCAGTCGGATGGGGACAGATTACAATGAGCAGTTCTTC
NA,TRBJ1-6,TRBV27,NA,CASSFRQGNSPLHF,TGTGCCAGCAGTTTTAGGCAGGGAAATTCACCCCTCCACTTT
NA,TRBJ1-1,TRBV28,NA,CASRRRLTSNTEAFF,TGTGCCAGCAGACGCCGACTTACATCGAACACTGAAGCTTTCTTT
TRBD1,TRBJ2-5,TRBV19,NA,CASSPVTGFGVETQYF,TGTGCCAGTAGTCCAGTGACAGGGTTCGGCGTAGAGACCCAGTACTTC
TRBD1,TRBJ2-2,TRBV4-2,once,CASSARDREFVELFF,TGTGCCAGCAGCGCCCGGGACAGGGAGTTTGTGGAGCTGTTTTTT
NA,TRBJ1-4,TRBV11-2,NA,CASRPAGSDNEKLFF,TGTGCCAGCAGACCCGCGGGATCTGATAATGAAAAACTGTTTTTT
NA,TRBJ2-1,TRBV28,NA,CASSLRATSYNEQFF,TGTGCCAGCAGTTTGCGGGCAACGTCGTACAATGAGCAGTTCTTC